This T cell receptor (beta chain) appears in the sequencing data of a study of shared clonotypes between healthy human individuals. Germline lookup yields CDR1 SGHTA and CDR2 FQGNSA. The CDR3 consists of 15 residues. The V end was cut by 6 bases, the J end by 0 bases, with 15 bases between. The table came from immunoSEQ multiplex PCR; TCRdb's copy has only in-frame clones and leaves some out. The table includes around 990,000 clones, roughly 80% detected once. The chain combines TRBV7-2 with TRBJ2-7; a weak D match, TRBD2 (6 bases). This TCR came from a man in his late teens or twenties in good health. Some clones in this sample may be carry-over from other donors' samples. The sequenced sample consisted of memory CD4+ T cells from PBMCs. Specified subset: CD45RA-negative fraction. DNA of the CDR3: TGTGCCAGCAGACCCCGGGCGGGAAGCTCCTACGAGCAGTACTTC. This translates into CASRPRAGSSYEQYF.